This TCR beta chain comes out of a study of T cell responses to AZD1222 COVID-19 vaccine. Study outcomes and limitations: Close to half of spike-specific TCRs reportedly recognize unmutated variant regions.

The protocol was immunoSEQ multiplex PCR, while the TCRdb copy is restricted to in-frame clones and leaves out a portion. The sample includes 150,000 to 200,000 clones, 70% to 90% of them seen just once. Of note for this clone: Its antigen is undetermined.

Germline V gene sequence: CDR1 KGHSH, CDR2 LQKENI. V lost 3 bases and J 0 bases, leaving 15 bases between the germline ends. The CDR3 length is 17 residues. This specimen consisted of peripheral blood, obtained 28 days after the second AZD1222 dose. This chain uses TRBV18 with TRBJ1-3, with D uncertain. The TCR sequence derives from an adult who received the AZD1222 COVID-19 vaccine. CDR3 in amino acids: CASSPSAQAPSGNTIYF. Here the CDR3 DNA reads TGTGCCAGCTCACCTTCGGCTCAGGCCCCCTCTGGAAACACCATATATTTT.